These 23 T cell receptor beta chains share one sample of origin, sequenced in a study of CD8+CD57+ T cells in acquired aplastic anemia. The study profiled TCR beta VDJ and CDR3 using genomic DNA as template. TCRdb processed the reads anew with MiXCR; each CDR3 protein has one entry. The sample carries 200,000 or so distinct CDR3 sequences, 64% recorded once. Sequencing was performed on sorted CD4+, CD8+, or CD8+CD57+ T cells (not recorded which) from PBMCs. These receptors were taken from a human donor with severe aplastic anemia or a healthy control (not recorded which).

This sequence joins TRBV7-6 and TRBJ2-1, with 11 bases fitting TRBD2. The V segment lost 1 base and the J segment 14 bases; nucleotides outside the gene matches: 4. The CDR3 spans 13 residues. Germline V gives CDR1 SGHVS, CDR2 FNYEAQ. The CDR3 region has the DNA TGTGCCAGCAGCTTAGTTAGCGGGAGGGTAGAGTTCTTC. Translation gives CASSLVSGRVEFF.

The chain combines TRBV3-1 with TRBJ2-7; 7 bases agree with TRBD1. J gave up 5 bases and V 0 bases, and 7 bases lay outside the gene matches. Germline V gene lookup returns CDR1 LGHDT and CDR2 YNNKEL (reference sequence). The CDR3 totals 15 residues. The CDR3 bases are TGTGCCAGCAGCCAAGAAAACAGGGGAAGGCACGAGCAGTACTTC. As protein: CASSQENRGRHEQYF.

This sequence joins TRBV7-2 and TRBJ2-7; 8 bases map to TRBD2. Trimming removed 6 bases from V and 0 bases from J; junction bases left unmatched: 4. The CDR3 covers 14 residues. CDR1 and CDR2 (germline): SGHTA, FQGNSA. CDR3 protein: CASRPTSASYEQYF. Written as DNA, the CDR3 is TGTGCCAGCAGACCGACTAGCGCCTCCTACGAGCAGTACTTC.

To note about this clonotype: The junction differs from germline at one of its ends, possibly a read error. The V and J genes are TRBV10-2 and TRBJ1-5; no clear D. Germline CDR1 reads WSHSY; CDR2 reads SAAADI. The CDR3 consists of 11 residues. The CDR3 region is CASSGGQAQHF. DNA for the CDR3: TGCGCCAGCAGTGGGGGTCAGGCCCAGCATTTT.

In its sample, this clonotype was seen many times. The CDR3 sequence: CASSLAYGARGYTF. The DNA for the CDR3 is TGTGCCAGCAGTTTAGCGTACGGCGCCCGCGGCTACACCTTC. The rearrangement uses TRBV12-3 or TRBV12-4 and TRBJ1-2; the D is unclear. CDR3 length equals 14 residues. V lost 0 bases and J lost 8, with 13 bases in between.

This clonotype was seen a few times. The chain employs TRBV10-3 and TRBJ2-3; no clear D gene. This CDR3 is built from 15 residues. Trimming removed 6 bases from V and 4 bases from J, with 17 bases in between. CDR1 is ENHRY, CDR2 SYGVKD, per germline. CDR3 sequence (DNA): TGTGCCATCAGGACGGACGGTTTTTCCCCAGATACGCAGTATTTT. It yields the protein CAIRTDGFSPDTQYF.

This chain connects TRBV20-1 to TRBJ2-2; no clear D gene. V was cut by 4 bases and J by 7 bases, with 16 bases left in between. CDR1 DFQATT and CDR2 SNEGSKA come from the germline V gene (reference sequence). The CDR3 length is 14 residues. The CDR3 region has the DNA TGCAGTGCTATAGACTCCCCACCGTTCGGGGAGCTGTTTTTT. Its translation: CSAIDSPPFGELFF.

Written as DNA, the CDR3 is TGTGCCACCAGTGATAAACACAGGGGTAGCAATCAGCCCCAGCATTTT. Translating gives CATSDKHRGSNQPQHF. This chain connects TRBV24-1 to TRBJ1-5; 7 bases are a match to TRBD1. This CDR3 has 16 amino acids. V lost 3 bases, J lost 0 bases, and 4 bases stayed unmatched. Germline values: CDR1 KGHDR, CDR2 SFDVKD.

The V gene is TRBV4-3, the J gene TRBJ1-4; perhaps TRBD1 as D (6 bases). The V and J ends lost 4 bases and 8 bases respectively, with 11 bases between them. Germline loops: CDR1 LGHNA, CDR2 YSLEER. This CDR3 is 13 amino acids long. CDR3 nucleotide sequence: TGCGCCAGCAGCCCTAGGGGGAACGAAAAACTGTTTTTT. Amino acids: CASSPRGNEKLFF.

The rearrangement uses TRBV5-4 and TRBJ1-1; D not resolved. Germline CDR1 SGHNT, CDR2 YYREEE (reference sequence). The length of the CDR3 is 14 residues. Trimming took 0 bases from V and 7 from J, leaving 13 bases between them. The CDR3 DNA sequence: TGTGCCAGCAGCTTGGATATGTCTTTGAGTGAAGCTTTCTTT. This codes for CASSLDMSLSEAFF.

This chain links TRBV7-9 with TRBJ1-2, with 7 positions matching TRBD1. The CDR3 is 14 residues long. The germline V gene encodes CDR1 SEHNR and CDR2 FQNEAQ (reference sequence). Trimming cost V 6 bases and J 5 bases; bases outside gene matches: 9. This CDR3 reads CASSYRGTEYGYTF. The CDR3 coding sequence is TGTGCCAGCAGTTATCGAGGGACAGAGTATGGCTACACCTTC.

This clonotype appeared a single time. The gene calls are TRBV5-1 and TRBJ1-2, with a possible D match to TRBD1 (5 bases). The germline gives CDR1 SGHRS, CDR2 YFSETQ. CDR3 length: 16 amino acids. Trimming stripped 5 bases from V and 7 bases from J, with 24 bases between. The CDR3 sequence is CASSPRSGPTMGGYTF. CDR3 nucleotide sequence: TGCGCCAGCAGTCCACGCTCGGGACCAACCATGGGTGGCTACACCTTC.

The table lists this clonotype with a few counts. The V call is TRBV7-6, the J call TRBJ2-2; D possibly matches TRBD1 or TRBD2 (5 bases each). The CDR3 consists of 15 residues. Trimming pared 10 bases from V and 5 bases from J, leaving 20 bases between. Germline CDR1 and CDR2: SGHVS and FNYEAQ. The CDR3 sequence is CAISRTTAETGELFF. The CDR3 coding sequence is TGTGCCATCAGTCGGACAACAGCGGAAACCGGGGAGCTGTTTTTT.

The CDR3 loop is CATSDFRGSGTDTQYF. CDR3 bases: TGTGCCACCAGTGACTTCAGGGGTTCGGGCACAGATACGCAGTATTTT. The genes are TRBV24-1 and TRBJ2-3, with D tentatively TRBD1 (6 bases). The germline V gene has CDR1 KGHDR and CDR2 SFDVKD. CDR3 size: 16 residues. Trimming left V 4 bases short and J 1 base short, with 14 bases between.

The sample holds one count of this clonotype. Germline is not matched at one junction end, which may reflect a read error. CDR3 residues: CASSPGGGGAVTGANVLTF. CDR3 nucleotide sequence: TGCGCCAGCAGCCCAGGCGGGGGGGGGGCGGTAACTGGGGCCAACGTCCTGACTTTC. The chain has TRBV7-2 and TRBJ2-6; 9 bases map to TRBD2. The V gene's germline CDR1 is SGHTA and CDR2 FQGNSA. The CDR3 consists of 19 residues.

This chain uses TRBV12-3 or TRBV12-4 with TRBJ2-7; 7 bases line up with TRBD1. The ends lost 6 bases at V and 4 bases at J; junction bases unmatched: 12. The CDR3 is 15 residues long. CDR3 coding DNA: TGTGCCAGCAGCGCGGCTGACAGGGCGGCGTACGAGCAGTACTTC. Translation gives CASSAADRAAYEQYF.

In DNA, the CDR3 is TGCAGTGCTAGCCTACTAGGGGGGAGCTCCTACGAGCAGTACTTC. Translating gives CSASLLGGSSYEQYF. The chain carries TRBV20-1 and TRBJ2-7; TRBD1 or TRBD2 may be the D gene (6 bases each). CDR3 length: 15 amino acids. V lost 3 bases and J 0 bases, leaving 15 bases between the germline ends. Germline CDR1 and CDR2: DFQATT and SNEGSKA (reference sequence).

V and J are TRBV2 and TRBJ1-4; 9 bases are a match to TRBD1. The V segment lost 4 bases and the J segment 8 bases; nucleotides outside the gene matches: 5. The CDR3 runs to 14 residues. Germline loops: CDR1 SNHLY, CDR2 FYNNEI. The CDR3, as DNA: TGTGCCAGCAGTGCGGACAGGGGTACCGAAAAACTGTTTTTT. Its protein is CASSADRGTEKLFF.

This clonotype was observed once. The J gene is TRBJ2-5, the V gene TRBV2, with 7 positions matching TRBD2. This CDR3 region has 13 residues. Germline assignment: CDR1 SNHLY and CDR2 FYNNEI. V shed 2 bases, J shed 5 bases, and the junction held 2 bases outside the gene matches. The CDR3, as DNA: TGTGCCAGCAGTGAATCGGGGGGTGAGACCCAGTACTTC. Its translation: CASSESGGETQYF.

This clonotype was detected a few times. The chain recombines TRBV30 with TRBJ2-7; D is possibly TRBD2 (5 bases). This CDR3 is built from 12 residues. Trimming removed 2 bases from V and 6 bases from J, with 11 bases in between. The germline CDR1 and CDR2 sequences are GTSNPN and SVGIG (reference sequence). CDR3 loop: CAWSTSEGEQYF. As DNA, the CDR3 is TGTGCCTGGAGTACTTCCGAGGGCGAGCAGTACTTC.

J is TRBJ2-7 and V is TRBV2, with D possibly being TRBD2 (7 bases). The CDR3 runs 14 residues. V lost 7 bases, J lost 0 bases, and 13 bases lay in between. Germline lookup yields CDR1 SNHLY and CDR2 FYNNEI. CDR3 bases: TGTGCCAGCATGGCGGGGGCCTACTCCTACGAGCAGTACTTC. This sequence encodes CASMAGAYSYEQYF. Looking up the rest from reference TRBV2 and TRBJ2-7 gives the full variable domain: EPEVTQTPSHQVTQMGQEVILRCVPISNHLYFYWYRQILGQKVEFLVSFYNNEISEKSEIFDDQFSVERPDGSNFTLKIRSTKLEDSAMYFCASMAGAYSYEQYFGPGTRLTVT.

The chain uses TRBV11-2 and TRBJ2-3; 7 bases fit TRBD1. This CDR3 contains 15 residues. The trim removed 5 bases at V and 2 bases at J, leaving 7 bases unmatched. Germline values: CDR1 SGHAT, CDR2 FQNNGV. CDR3: CASSELGQYTDTQYF. The CDR3 coding sequence is TGTGCCAGCAGCGAACTGGGACAGTACACAGATACGCAGTATTTT.

The genes are TRBV24-1 and TRBJ2-7; D may correspond to TRBD1 or TRBD2 (5 bases each). V gave up 7 bases and J gave up 4 bases, with 19 bases separating them. The CDR3 length is 15 residues. Germline CDR1 KGHDR, CDR2 SFDVKD. The DNA of the CDR3 is TGTGCCACCAGCACCTTAGGGACGGAGATTTACGAGCAGTACTTC. Protein product: CATSTLGTEIYEQYF.